The present T cell receptor beta chain was sequenced within a study of cytomegalovirus exposure and HLA in healthy donors listed by TCRdb under 2017. General notes on the study: In an earlier analysis of under 750 of the donors, less than 350 Gb of sequence data and 117 million unique TCR beta sequences from about 179 million T cells were reported. Approximately 300 gigabases of sequencing data and about 92 million unique TCR sequences made up an early release that covered 500 to 700 HLA-typed donors. Among the roughly 390 genotyped donors, around 79% belonged to the genetic ancestry cluster associated with self-reported Caucasian donors. The study was designed to test whether signatures of past pathogen exposure could be identified by cataloging public T cell receptors. The study profiled the T cell repertoires of fewer than 850 subjects by immunosequencing and related them to cytomegalovirus serostatus. A separate validation cohort of about 110 different subjects was used in addition to the roughly 620-subject first cohort. High-throughput TCR immunosequencing, statistical association of individual TCRs with disease status, and machine learning were combined to predict cytomegalovirus infection status. To study patterns of TCR occurrence, a later analysis re-analyzed previously published TCR beta repertoires from under 750 donors and added high-resolution HLA genotyping. Rather than using new phenotypic data, the later analysis identified candidate immune exposures from TCR beta sequences and from how often those sequences occurred across donors. An earlier analysis of 500 to 750 of the donors applied high-throughput TCR beta sequencing to assess whether each TCR beta V gene segment acted as functional or pseudogenic. Donor age, sex, ethnicity and CMV serostatus were compiled alongside the repertoire data. In a later genetic analysis, genome-wide SNP genotypes for about 55% of the roughly 670 donors were used, and that subset was treated as a discovery cohort. Every repertoire in the discovery cohort had been generated on one and the same sequencing platform. Both class I and class II loci were covered by HLA typing, at four-digit resolution. The number of typed donors differed by locus: about 620-640 for A, B, C, DRB1 and DQB1; approximately 530 for DQA1; about 600 for DPA1; and about 470 for DPB1. About five DR-DQ haplotypes were handled as single units for association and clustering, since linkage in the cohort was strong. Across 300 to 400 genotyped donors of the cohort, an average of approximately 200,000 unique TCR beta nucleotide sequences per donor were sequenced, and 15% to 20% of those sequences were non-productive.

The cohort comprised approximately 700 healthy bone marrow donors. All cohort members were sampled while nominally healthy, although unrecorded immune exposures were likely present. The donor tested CMV seropositive, placing the donor among the 290 or so seropositive members of the cohort. A peripheral blood sample was collected from each donor, and TCR beta sequencing was performed on peripheral blood mononuclear cells. The Qiagen DNeasy Blood Extraction Kit was used to extract genomic DNA from the blood cell samples. Study-level results and caveats: Because HLA typing was unavailable for some donors at each locus, only the typed subset was used in association tests. Immune exposure information for the cohort was limited to CMV serostatus. The earlier analysis of almost 600 of the donors excluded 15 to 20 rarely observed V segments, including chromosome 9 orphons, because counts were too low. Only TCR beta chains were sequenced in this cohort, and the absence of alpha or paired-chain data limited detectable features. Correlated functional status among segregating V segments might be attributable to linkage disequilibrium, but an unknown experimental factor could not be ruled out. A later genetic analysis reported fewer N-insertions in productive TCRs among donors in an Asian-associated ancestry cluster than the approximately 700-donor mean. According to a later analysis, most CMV-associated TCR beta chains appeared to be HLA-restricted, and the HLA associations seemed to be driven largely by CMV exposure. It was suggested by the authors that the approach could potentially be generalized to other disease states and immunological phenotypes. Some IMGT-functional V segments, including TRBV6-2 and TRBV6-3, could not be told apart with the 87-base-pair reads, so those segments were excluded. Compared with equally common non-associated chains, HLA-associated TCR beta chains in a later analysis were more clonally expanded and had lower generation probabilities. In both the original and validation cohorts, the classifier was reported to diagnose cytomegalovirus status with high specificity and sensitivity. In an earlier analysis of fewer than 700 of the donors, most TCR beta V segments appeared in productive rearrangements about 87% or about 30% of the time, broadly matching IMGT annotations. Across donors, most TCR sequences were observed very rarely, whereas some public TCRs were present in many individuals. In a later analysis, about 16,000 TCR beta sequences were associated with specific HLA alleles at a false discovery rate of 0.05. Several of the top co-occurrence clusters appeared to be linked to parvovirus B19, influenza, CMV and Epstein-Barr virus, according to a later analysis. A further reported finding was that TCR beta sequences accurately predicted the HLA-A and HLA-B alleles for most subjects in the first cohort. Presence/absence analyses assumed roughly uniform sequencing depth across donors, an assumption that may not hold. The sequencing pipeline was judged likely to have produced a cluster of highly shared sequence variants as a technical artifact. Assigning TCR associations to individual alleles was difficult when HLA alleles, especially DR and DQ, strongly co-occurred. An association between a missense DCLRE1C variant and V-gene and J-gene trimming of TCR beta chains was found in a later genetic analysis and replicated in an independent cohort. According to a later analysis, TCR association rates differed among HLA loci, with DRB1 alleles showing the most associated TCRs and HLA-C alleles showing the fewest. In vitro tests confirmed that a few of the cytomegalovirus-associated TCR beta chains recognize cytomegalovirus antigens. In the study, approximately 160 TCR beta chains were listed as associated with cytomegalovirus.

CDR1 and CDR2 (MNHEY, SVGAGI) derive from the germline V gene. Spanning cysteine to phenylalanine, the CDR3 consists of 11 amino acids. Solely the CDR3 DNA is kept, with 33 bases framed from the first base. V gives up 3 bases and J gives up 2 bases, and the segment between their germline ends measures 2 bases. The method was the immunoSEQ multiplex PCR assay. A mixture of 60 forward primers for TCR Vbeta segments and 13 reverse primers for TCR Jbeta segments was used in the multiplex PCR. The CDR3 region of rearranged TCR beta genes was amplified from genomic DNA by a multiplex PCR assay. The Illumina HiSeq System was used to sequence the amplified TCR beta libraries as 87-base-pair reads. From the authors' description of their analysis: A later analysis counted tens of millions of unique TCR beta chains across the 640 or so repertoires, and approximately 11 million of these chains were shared by at least two donors. Raw reads were error-corrected and collapsed into unique sequences by a nearest-neighbor algorithm in which closely related sequences were merged to remove PCR and sequencing errors. CDR3 sequences were aligned to IMGT reference sequences to assign V, D and J gene segments. Each retained sequence needed at least a six-nucleotide match to both a V gene segment and a J gene segment. Rearrangements were classified as productive when the CDR3 lacked stop codons and remained in frame with V and J, and all other rearrangements were classified as non-productive. Following IMGT convention, CDR3 was defined as the stretch from the second conserved V-encoded cysteine to the conserved J-encoded phenylalanine. Sequences without an unambiguous match to a single V gene segment were excluded from the earlier analysis of approximately 600 of the donors. In an earlier analysis of several hundred of the donors, V segments were called functional above 56.7% productive rearrangements and were called segregating when the between-donor standard deviation exceeded 5%. A statistical classification framework was built for diagnosing cytomegalovirus status from the catalog of TCR beta chain sequences. In a later analysis, V and J genes were assigned by comparing TCR nucleotide sequences against IMGT/GENE-DB human TR gene sequences. A later analysis assigned CDR3 sequences and most-parsimonious VDJ recombination scenarios with the TCRdist pipeline. In a later analysis, each TCR beta chain was defined by its CDR3 amino acid sequence together with its V-gene family, and reads lacking a unique V-gene family were excluded. A later analysis removed 500 to 600 highly shared, low-generation-probability nucleotide sequences to deal with suspected cross-contamination and a sequencing artifact. A later analysis calculated a clonal expansion index for each public chain from normalized within-repertoire ranks of inferred template counts. A later analysis computed generation probabilities with a VDJ recombination model fitted to out-of-frame rearrangements, and checked the results against IGoR. In a later analysis, TCR-TCR, TCR-HLA and TCR-CMV co-occurrence was scored with hypergeometric tests, and a repertoire-size bias correction was applied to TCR pairs. False discovery rates were estimated in a later analysis by permuting HLA or CMV assignments 20 times. In a later analysis, co-occurring TCRs were grouped using DBSCAN, and TCRdist sequence similarity was added for clustering within HLA-allele-positive subsets. Repertoires with fewer than 30,000 or more than 120,000 public chains were left out of co-occurrence clustering, as were roughly five repertoires with anomalous nucleotide sharing. TCRdb mirrors the immuneACCESS table, restricted to in-frame sequences. Some clones are absent from its copies; in checked studies, under half trace to an unresolved V gene, and the reason for the others is unknown. V, J and clone size are taken as reported in that table, and D and trimming were inferred from the DNA itself. This sample has 85,000 to 130,000 clones in its table, and nearly 80% of those were observed once. 5% to 6.5% of the sample lies in the top ten.

As for this clone: No antigen is known for it. Base qualities are not recorded, but no much larger clone differs from it by a single base.

The material sequenced was PBMCs. The V gene is TRBV6-5 and the J gene is TRBJ2-7; the D gene assignment is ambiguous. This receptor was obtained from a man in his sixties in good health and CMV-seropositive. CDR3 loop: CASSYTYEQYF. Here is the DNA: TGTGCCAGCAGTTATACCTACGAGCAGTACTTC.